This entry is about one T cell receptor beta chain. The sample originates from a study of blood T cell repertoires in COVID-19. Background on the study: Whether acute or convalescent, the COVID-19 samples came from the United States, Italy and Spain.

V lost 6 bases and J lost 7, with 7 bases in between. CDR3 length equals 11 residues. Original analysis: Quantification of nucleated cells was approximated via reference gene primer amplification. The data were produced by immunoSEQ multiplex PCR, yet TCRdb's version contains in-frame clones alone and is incomplete. That table gives V, J and clone size, and the DNA gave D and trimming. This sample has around 250,000 clones, with 86% found just once. This clonotype was obtained from a woman between 55 and 75 years old who had recovered from COVID-19. The chain employs TRBV12-3 or TRBV12-4 and TRBJ2-1; D is uncertain. The material sequenced was peripheral blood. In DNA, the CDR3 is TGTGCCAGCAGATTTCTAAATGAGCAGTTCTTC. Translating gives CASRFLNEQFF.